The 17 T cell receptor beta chains below come from one sample, sequenced in a study of blood T cell repertoires in COVID-19. The data were produced by immunoSEQ multiplex PCR, yet TCRdb's version contains in-frame clones alone and is incomplete. Among some 320,000 clones listed, around 90% were seen once. The source material was PBMCs or T cells enriched from blood (not recorded which). Receptors originate from a man between 60 and 70 years old who had recovered from COVID-19.

This clone has only one observation. J is TRBJ2-7 and V is TRBV2; D ambiguous. V was pared by 6 bases and J by 7 bases, with 7 bases between. This CDR3 is built from 10 residues. Germline-derived CDR1 and CDR2 are SNHLY and FYNNEI. The CDR3 protein is CASRLMEQYF. The CDR3 nucleotides are TGTGCCAGCAGACTAATGGAGCAGTACTTC.

The chain combines TRBV18 with TRBJ2-3; 11 bases are a match to TRBD2. CDR1 and CDR2 from the germline V gene are KGHSH and LQKENI. V lost 1 base and J lost 6; bases outside the gene matches: 6. The CDR3 covers 16 residues. The CDR3 DNA is TGTGCCAGCTCACCACTACTAGCGGGGGCTGGGGATACGCAGTATTTT. It specifies CASSPLLAGAGDTQYF.

The chain couples TRBV18 to TRBJ2-6; D may be TRBD2 (6 bases). Trimming left V 3 bases short and J 0 bases short, with 15 bases between. Germline CDR1 and CDR2: KGHSH and LQKENI. This CDR3 is built from 18 residues. CDR3 amino acids: CASSPVEGGVSGANVLTF. The CDR3 region has the DNA TGTGCCAGCTCACCTGTGGAGGGCGGCGTCTCTGGGGCCAACGTCCTGACTTTC.

The chain employs TRBV6-5 and TRBJ2-2; the D is unclear. CDR1 and CDR2 from the germline V gene are MNHEY and SVGAGI. The CDR3 runs to 15 residues. The V and J ends lost 0 bases and 6 bases respectively, with 11 bases between them. The CDR3 nucleotides read TGTGCCAGCAGTTACTCCGGAGTTCTGCCCGGGGAGCTGTTTTTT. It codes for CASSYSGVLPGELFF.

The chain joins TRBV14 to TRBJ1-1; 7 positions agree with TRBD1. The CDR3 sequence is 16 residues long. CDR1 is SGHDN, CDR2 FVKESK, per germline. Unmatched junction bases numbered 5, after V lost 0 bases and J lost 1 base. The CDR3 coding sequence is TGTGCCAGCAGCCAAGAGGGCAGGGGGAGGAACACTGAAGCTTTCTTT. Its translation: CASSQEGRGRNTEAFF.

This rearrangement joins TRBV19 to TRBJ2-1, with TRBD1 identical over 10 bases. This CDR3 spans 16 amino acids. V was pared by 5 bases and J by 0 bases, with 4 bases of the junction left unmatched. Germline values: CDR1 LNHDA, CDR2 SQIVND (reference sequence). In DNA, the CDR3 is TGTGCCAGTAGTTCCCGGGACAGGGGCTCCTACAATGAGCAGTTCTTC. Its translation: CASSSRDRGSYNEQFF.

The chain employs TRBV18 and TRBJ2-1, with D perhaps matching TRBD1 (5 bases). From germline, CDR1 is KGHSH and CDR2 LQKENI. The V end lost 2 bases, the J end lost 4 bases, and 12 bases lay between the germline ends. CDR3 size: 15 residues. CDR3 DNA: TGTGCCAGCTCACCAGCTCAGACAGTATACAATGAGCAGTTCTTC. Protein product: CASSPAQTVYNEQFF.

This rearrangement joins TRBV5-1 to TRBJ2-7; 8 bases agree with TRBD1. Germline V gene sequence: CDR1 SGHRS, CDR2 YFSETQ. This CDR3 region has 14 residues. Trimming at V came to 5 bases and at J to 2 bases, leaving 6 bases not matched to a gene. CDR3 sequence reads: CASRTGTGTYEQYF. CDR3 coding DNA: TGCGCCAGCAGGACCGGGACAGGTACCTACGAGCAGTACTTC. Combining the CDR3 with reference TRBV5-1 and TRBJ2-7 gives the whole variable domain KAGVTQTPRYLIKTRGQQVTLSCSPISGHRSVSWYQQTPGQGLQFLFEYFSETQRNKGNFPGRFSGRQFSNSRSEMNVSTLELGDSALYLCASRTGTGTYEQYFGPGTRLTVT.

The rearrangement uses TRBV2 and TRBJ2-1, with 12 bases that match TRBD2. The CDR3 has 14 amino acids. From germline, CDR1 is SNHLY and CDR2 FYNNEI. The V and J ends lost 8 bases and 6 bases, in that order; junction bases with no gene match: 5. This chain's CDR3 is CASGGLAGSNEQFF. The CDR3 coding sequence is TGTGCCAGCGGTGGACTAGCGGGAAGCAATGAGCAGTTCTTC.

The rearrangement joins TRBV6-2 or TRBV6-3 to TRBJ2-7; 11 nucleotides match TRBD1. The germline V gene has CDR1 MNHEY and CDR2 SVGEGT. This CDR3 has 16 residues. The trim removed 5 bases at V and 4 bases at J, leaving 10 bases unmatched. CDR3 coding DNA: TGTGCCAGCAGTACCCTACTCGGGACAGGGGGTTACGAGCAGTACTTC. Translated: CASSTLLGTGGYEQYF.

The gene calls are TRBV10-3 and TRBJ1-4; D remains unclear. The length of the CDR3 is 12 residues. Trimming stripped 3 bases from V and 7 bases from J, with 6 bases between. In germline, CDR1 is ENHRY, CDR2 SYGVKD. In DNA form, the CDR3 reads TGTGCCATCAGTGATGACTCTGAAAAACTGTTTTTT. It encodes CAISDDSEKLFF.

The chain has TRBV5-1 and TRBJ1-2; 7 nucleotides line up with TRBD1. The J segment lost 8 bases and the V segment lost 1 base, leaving 8 bases of the junction unmatched. CDR3 size: 14 residues. Per germline, CDR1 SGHRS and CDR2 YFSETQ. CDR3 protein: CASSLTGVRYGYTF. The CDR3 coding sequence is TGCGCCAGCAGCTTGACAGGGGTGAGATACGGCTACACCTTC. Complete variable domain (other parts from reference TRBV5-1 and TRBJ1-2): KAGVTQTPRYLIKTRGQQVTLSCSPISGHRSVSWYQQTPGQGLQFLFEYFSETQRNKGNFPGRFSGRQFSNSRSEMNVSTLELGDSALYLCASSLTGVRYGYTFGSGTRLTVV.

The rearrangement joins TRBV5-1 to TRBJ2-5, with a weak D call TRBD1 (6 bases). Germline V lookup: CDR1 SGHRS, CDR2 YFSETQ. The CDR3 is 15 residues long. With 0 bases removed from V and 4 bases from J, the gap between germline ends came to 13 bases. This CDR3 is CASSLGTVGPETQYF. In nucleotides, the CDR3 is TGCGCCAGCAGCTTGGGGACAGTTGGACCAGAGACCCAGTACTTC.

The chain links TRBV24-1 to TRBJ1-3, with TRBD1 matching 7 bases. This CDR3 contains 16 residues. The ends lost 4 bases at V and 0 bases at J; junction bases unmatched: 5. CDR1 is KGHDR and CDR2 is SFDVKD in the germline V gene. CDR3 sequence (DNA): TGTGCCACCAGTGACTCCGACAGGGACTCTGGAAACACCATATATTTT. Amino acid sequence: CATSDSDRDSGNTIYF.

The CDR3 region is CASSLVLAGLSYEQYF. CDR3 nucleotide sequence: TGCGCCAGCAGCTTGGTTCTAGCGGGGTTGTCCTACGAGCAGTACTTC. The chain has TRBV5-1 and TRBJ2-7; TRBD2 matches at 9 bases. V trimming: 0 bases; J trimming: 1 base; junction bases outside the gene matches: 5. Germline CDR1 is SGHRS and CDR2 is YFSETQ. The CDR3 runs 16 residues.

The rearrangement uses TRBV4-2 and TRBJ2-3; the D is unclear. Germline V lookup: CDR1 LGHNA, CDR2 YNFKEQ. V lost 7 bases and J lost 1, with 15 bases in between. The CDR3 is 15 amino acids. DNA for the CDR3: TGTGCCAGCACCGAGTTCGGTTCCCGCACAGATACGCAGTATTTT. Amino acids: CASTEFGSRTDTQYF.

The rearrangement links TRBV19 to TRBJ2-2; a weak D match, TRBD1 (6 bases). V lost 7 bases and J lost 3, with 12 bases in between. The germline V gene encodes CDR1 LNHDA and CDR2 SQIVND (reference sequence). The CDR3 consists of 14 residues. Written as DNA, the CDR3 is TGTGCCAGTAAAAACAGGGCGGACACCGGGGAGCTGTTTTTT. Translated, it gives CASKNRADTGELFF.